This T cell receptor beta chain stems from a study of T-cell memory formation after mild COVID-19. CDR3 length equals 15 residues. The V end lost 0 bases, the J end lost 1 base, and 9 bases lay between the germline ends. Germline values: CDR1 SGHRS, CDR2 YFSETQ. TCRdb analysed the 5' RACE reads with MiXCR anew, one entry per CDR3 protein. This table has approximately 260,000 distinct CDR3 sequences, over 15% appearing once. This clonotype was seen a few times. The sequencing input was PBMCs or a T cell subset sorted from them (not recorded which). This sequence originates from a man between 18 and 35 years old who had mild COVID-19 (a few samples of this study predate the infection). Cell type and time point are not known. This rearrangement joins TRBV5-1 to TRBJ2-3, with a weak D call TRBD2 (5 bases). The CDR3 sequence: CASSLVSRGTDTQYF. CDR3 bases: TGCGCCAGCAGCTTGGTCTCGCGGGGCACAGATACGCAGTATTTT.